This note documents a single TCR beta chain sequence. The antigen is undetermined. Repertoires were generated with immunoSEQ multiplex PCR, while TCRdb's copy carries only in-frame clones and drops some. The repertoire holds about 59,000 clones, about 85% seen once, with over 3.5% in the top ten. The sample belongs to a study of OX40 agonist ivuxolimab in advanced cancers. Overall study: Patients received intravenous ivuxolimab every 2 weeks at 0.01 to 10 mg/kg. Patients in dose escalation had liver, melanoma, kidney or head and neck cancers.

V dropped 2 bases and J dropped 2 bases, with 10 bases sitting between them. CDR3 size: 14 residues. In germline, CDR1 is LNHDA, CDR2 SQIVND (reference sequence). Study-level findings and limits: CD8+ T cells were the subset that, on average, had more expanded clones than CD4+. By week 6 at 0.1 to 3.0 mg/kg, blood CD4+ and CD8+ T cells had expanded clonally.

The rearrangement uses TRBV19 and TRBJ2-7, with a possible D match to TRBD1 (6 bases). Sample: CD4+ or CD8+ T cells sorted from blood, taken in a trial of the OX40 agonist ivuxolimab. The receptor was derived from an adult with an advanced solid tumor such as melanoma, head and neck, liver or kidney cancer. The CDR3 reads CASSILDRPYEQYF. The CDR3 region has the DNA TGTGCCAGTAGTATACTGGACAGACCCTACGAGCAGTACTTC.